Below are 32 T cell receptor beta chains sequenced from a single sample in a study of shared clonotypes between healthy human individuals. TCRdb's copy holds only in-frame clones and misses some; the assay was immunoSEQ multiplex PCR. The sample includes over a million clones, about four fifths of them seen just once. Sequencing was done on a sample of memory CD4+ T cells from PBMCs. Stated subset: CD45RA-negative fraction. The origin of the receptors is a man younger than 35 in good health. Some clones in this sample may be carry-over from other donors' samples.

CDR3 region: CASSLWRSRQFF. The CDR3 DNA follows: TGTGCCAGCAGCTTGTGGAGATCCAGGCAGTTCTTC. This chain links TRBV5-6 with TRBJ2-1; D remains unclear. The CDR3 extends over 12 amino acids. The germline CDR1 and CDR2 sequences are SGHDT and YYEEEE. V gave up 1 base and J gave up 12 bases, with 11 bases separating them.

In regard to this clone: The CDR3 does not end in the conserved phenylalanine or tryptophan, so this is likely a read error. This chain connects TRBV6-6 to TRBJ2-7, with 11 bases fitting TRBD1. This CDR3 comprises 15 residues. Trimming took 2 bases from V and 0 from J; bases not matched to a gene: 0. Looked up from germline, CDR1 is MNHNY and CDR2 is SVGAGI (reference sequence). The CDR3: CASSYGTGGSYEQYS. CDR3 coding DNA: TGTGCCAGCAGTTACGGGACAGGGGGCTCCTACGAGCAGTACTCC.

A note on this clone: The sample has other DNA sequences that encode this CDR3 too. The V gene is TRBV27, the J gene TRBJ1-1; no clear D. Germline V gene data show CDR1 as MNHEY and CDR2 as SMNVEV (reference sequence). The ends were cut back, 3 bases at V and 1 base at J, with 6 bases in the middle. The CDR3 loop spans 13 amino acids. The CDR3 sequence: CASSLSRNTEAFF. The CDR3 coding sequence is TGTGCCAGCAGTTTGTCCAGGAACACTGAAGCTTTCTTT.

The V call is TRBV28, the J call TRBJ2-7, with D unclear. The V end lost 6 bases, the J end lost 5 bases, and 8 bases lay between the germline ends. The V gene's germline CDR1 is MDHEN and CDR2 SYDVKM. This CDR3 has 11 amino acids. CDR3 loop: CASRKTHEQYF. CDR3 nucleotides: TGTGCCAGCAGAAAAACCCACGAGCAGTACTTC.

This clone was counted a single time. The chain employs TRBV5-1 and TRBJ2-3; TRBD2 matches at 8 bases. The CDR3 is made up of 16 amino acids. Germline trimming cut 0 bases from V and 3 bases from J; bases unmatched to any gene: 6. The germline V gene encodes CDR1 SGHRS and CDR2 YFSETQ. As DNA, the CDR3 is TGCGCCAGCAGCTTGGGAGCGGGAGAGTTGACAGATACGCAGTATTTT. Protein sequence: CASSLGAGELTDTQYF.

This clone was counted a single time. This sequence may be a read error, since a much larger clone differs from it by one base. The chain is built from TRBV6-6 and TRBJ2-1, with 13 bases that match TRBD2. The germline V gene encodes CDR1 MNHNY and CDR2 SVGAGI (reference sequence). V lost 6 bases, J lost 5 bases, and 4 bases stayed unmatched. The CDR3 extends over 15 amino acids. The CDR3, as DNA: TGTGCCAGCAGCCCGGGACTAGCGGGGAACAATGAGCAGTTCTTC. Protein sequence: CASSPGLAGNNEQFF.

The chain combines TRBV30 with TRBJ2-7, with 7 positions matching TRBD1. V gave up 1 base and J gave up 0 bases; unmatched junction bases: 3. The CDR3 extends over 14 amino acids. Germline CDR1 GTSNPN, CDR2 SVGIG (reference sequence). CDR3 DNA: TGTGCCTGGAGTGCTGACAGGGCCTCCTACGAGCAGTACTTC. Translated: CAWSADRASYEQYF.

The chain recombines TRBV9 with TRBJ1-1; D is ambiguous. The germline gives CDR1 SGDLS, CDR2 YYNGEE. The length of the CDR3 is 13 residues. The V gene lost 3 bases and the J gene lost 4 bases, with 10 bases spanning the gap. CDR3 nucleotide sequence: TGTGCCAGCAGCGGTGGCAGTCTCACTGAAGCTTTCTTT. It is translated as CASSGGSLTEAFF.

This clone appeared a few times. This chain uses TRBV5-6 with TRBJ2-7; D ambiguous. From germline, CDR1 is SGHDT and CDR2 YYEEEE. The length of the CDR3 is 12 residues. V was trimmed by 2 bases and J by 5 bases, leaving 8 bases between them. CDR3 nucleotide sequence: TGTGCCAGCAGCTTTCTCCGGGACGAGCAGTACTTC. Its protein product is CASSFLRDEQYF.

The chain employs TRBV5-1 and TRBJ2-7, with D possibly matching TRBD1 (5 bases). The CDR3 is made up of 15 amino acids. Germline V lookup: CDR1 SGHRS, CDR2 YFSETQ. Trimming left V 8 bases short and J 2 bases short, with 20 bases between. DNA of the CDR3: TGCGCCAGTCGGTACAGGCTAGATAGCACCTACGAGCAGTACTTC. Amino acids: CASRYRLDSTYEQYF.

The chain joins TRBV4-2 to TRBJ1-5; D is perhaps TRBD1 (5 bases). Germline CDR1 reads LGHNA; CDR2 reads YNFKEQ. The CDR3 extends over 13 amino acids. The V end lost 0 bases, the J end lost 10 bases, and 10 bases lay between the germline ends. The CDR3 DNA is TGTGCCAGCAGCCAAGAGGGTCAGGGTCCCCAGCATTTT. It encodes CASSQEGQGPQHF.

The chain joins TRBV5-4 to TRBJ2-1; D remains ambiguous. V was trimmed by 4 bases and J by 4 bases, leaving 15 bases between them. The CDR3 is made up of 15 amino acids. Germline V lookup: CDR1 SGHNT, CDR2 YYREEE (reference sequence). CDR3 sequence reads: CASSPPRVPYNEQFF. In DNA form, the CDR3 reads TGTGCCAGCAGCCCGCCTAGGGTACCTTACAATGAGCAGTTCTTC.

The sample holds one count of this clone. The chain recombines TRBV28 with TRBJ1-6, with a tentative D call TRBD1 (5 bases). From germline, CDR1 is MDHEN and CDR2 SYDVKM. CDR3 length: 13 amino acids. Trimming removed 8 bases from V and 5 bases from J, with 10 bases in between. The CDR3 coding sequence is TGTGCCAGCGGACAAGGACATAATTCACCCCTCCACTTT. Protein sequence: CASGQGHNSPLHF. Full variable domain (missing parts from reference TRBV28 and TRBJ1-6): DVKVTQSSRYLVKRTGEKVFLECVQDMDHENMFWYRQDPGLGLRLIYFSYDVKMKEKGDIPEGYSVSREKKERFSLILESASTNQTSMYLCASGQGHNSPLHFGNGTRLTVT.

This chain uses TRBV11-2 with TRBJ2-7; unclear D gene. The CDR3 has 16 residues. Germline V CDR1 and CDR2: SGHAT, FQNNGV. With 1 base removed from V and 2 bases from J, the gap between germline ends came to 15 bases. The CDR3 DNA follows: TGTGCCAGCAGCTTAGCGAGTGGGCAGGCCGCCTACGAGCAGTACTTC. Its translation: CASSLASGQAAYEQYF.

The V call is TRBV11-2, the J call TRBJ2-1; unclear D gene. Trimming removed 1 base from V and 7 bases from J, with 11 bases in between. The CDR3 consists of 14 residues. CDR1 and CDR2 from the germline V gene are SGHAT and FQNNGV. The CDR3: CASSLASSLNEQFF. The CDR3 DNA sequence: TGTGCCAGCAGCTTAGCTAGTTCCTTGAATGAGCAGTTCTTC.

The chain employs TRBV7-2 and TRBJ2-3; 8 bases match TRBD1. The CDR3 is made up of 13 amino acids. V dropped 11 bases and J dropped 3; count of bases not matched to a gene: 7. Germline V lookup: CDR1 SGHTA, CDR2 FQGNSA. This CDR3 is CAGQGRGTDTQYF. Here the CDR3 DNA reads TGTGCCGGACAGGGCCGGGGGACAGATACGCAGTATTTT. Variable domain in full (rest from reference TRBV7-2 and TRBJ2-3): GAGVSQSPSNKVTEKGKDVELRCDPISGHTALYWYRQSLGQGLEFLIYFQGNSAPDKSGLPSDRFSAERTGGSVSTLTIQRTQQEDSAVYLCAGQGRGTDTQYFGPGTRLTVL.

This clone was observed a handful of times. The V and J genes are TRBV25-1 and TRBJ1-2, with D unclear. The germline CDR1 and CDR2 sequences are MGHDK and SYGVNS. The V end lost 3 bases, the J end lost 0 bases, and 5 bases lay between the germline ends. The CDR3 length is 13 residues. The CDR3 DNA follows: TGTGCCAGCAGTGACAGTACTAACTATGGCTACACCTTC. Protein: CASSDSTNYGYTF.

This clone was seen a handful of times. V usage is TRBV2 and J usage is TRBJ1-1, with D unclear. Germline V gene lookup returns CDR1 SNHLY and CDR2 FYNNEI. This CDR3 has 12 residues. Trimming took off 4 bases at V and 4 bases at J, with 7 bases between the two ends. The CDR3 coding sequence is TGTGCCAGCAGTGTGGGGATCACTGAAGCTTTCTTT. Encoded protein: CASSVGITEAFF. The full variable domain, its missing parts supplied by reference TRBV2 and TRBJ1-1, is EPEVTQTPSHQVTQMGQEVILRCVPISNHLYFYWYRQILGQKVEFLVSFYNNEISEKSEIFDDQFSVERPDGSNFTLKIRSTKLEDSAMYFCASSVGITEAFFGQGTRLTVV.

The CDR3 loop reads CASSYSQGLEQYF. CDR3 bases: TGTGCCAGCAGTTACTCACAGGGCCTCGAGCAGTACTTC. The rearrangement links TRBV6-5 to TRBJ2-5; weak D call: TRBD1 (6 bases). The J call is in doubt because the DNA end fits TRBJ2-7 better. The germline CDR1 and CDR2 sequences are MNHEY and SVGAGI. The CDR3 totals 13 residues.

The rearrangement uses TRBV4-3 and TRBJ2-2; D not resolved. CDR1 is LGHNA, CDR2 YSLEER, per germline. The CDR3 totals 13 residues. Trimming pared 0 bases from V and 5 bases from J, leaving 4 bases between. The DNA for the CDR3 is TGCGCCAGCAGCCAAGATCTAACCGGGGAGCTGTTTTTT. Amino acid sequence: CASSQDLTGELFF.

The chain is built from TRBV11-2 and TRBJ2-7, with 8 bases fitting TRBD2. The CDR3 is 15 residues long. Germline assignment: CDR1 SGHAT and CDR2 FQNNGV. Trimming took 5 bases from V and 7 from J; bases not matched to a gene: 13. CDR3 in amino acids: CASSGASGPTGEQYF. DNA for the CDR3: TGTGCCAGCAGCGGGGCTAGCGGGCCGACGGGAGAGCAGTACTTC.

For this clone: A read error is possible here, since a much larger clone lies one base away. The rearrangement links TRBV28 to TRBJ1-2; 7 positions match TRBD1. Germline trimming cut 4 bases from V and 3 bases from J; bases unmatched to any gene: 8. The germline V gene has CDR1 MDHEN and CDR2 SYDVKM. The length of the CDR3 is 15 residues. The CDR3 region has the DNA TGTGCCAGCAGTTCATTCGGGACAGAGTACTATGGCTACACCTTC. It yields the protein CASSSFGTEYYGYTF.

The genes are TRBV7-2 and TRBJ1-4, with D possibly TRBD1 on 5 matching bases. Germline V gives CDR1 SGHTA, CDR2 FQGNSA. The length of the CDR3 is 13 residues. The V and J ends lost 5 bases and 5 bases respectively, with 9 bases between them. The CDR3 reads CASSTGANEKLFF. The CDR3 DNA reads TGTGCCAGCAGCACCGGGGCCAATGAAAAACTGTTTTTT.

This clone came up a few times. The V gene is TRBV10-3, the J gene TRBJ2-1; D remains ambiguous. Per the germline V gene, CDR1 is ENHRY and CDR2 is SYGVKD. This CDR3 is built from 13 residues. Trimming pared 0 bases from V and 8 bases from J, leaving 8 bases between. Here the CDR3 reads CAISESGIHEQFF. CDR3 DNA sequence: TGTGCCATCAGTGAGTCGGGTATCCATGAGCAGTTCTTC.

This chain joins TRBV6-1 and TRBJ1-3; no firm D call. Germline V gene sequence: CDR1 MNHNS, CDR2 SASEGT. The CDR3 contains 16 residues. Trimming shortened V by 2 bases and J by 4 bases, and 15 bases separated the two germline ends. CDR3 sequence reads: CASSERTDEIGNTIYF. The CDR3, as DNA: TGTGCCAGCAGTGAACGAACCGACGAAATCGGAAACACCATATATTTT.

The chain employs TRBV4-2 and TRBJ2-5; D ambiguous. The V end was cut by 1 base, the J end by 4 bases, with 19 bases between. Germline V gene data show CDR1 as LGHNA and CDR2 as YNFKEQ. This CDR3 has 17 residues. The CDR3 region is CASSQALTNFKIETQYF. DNA for the CDR3: TGTGCCAGCAGCCAAGCTCTAACCAACTTTAAAATAGAGACCCAGTACTTC.

Only a few counts were recorded for this clone. This is likely an artifact of a read error, given a far larger clone one base away. This sequence joins TRBV7-9 and TRBJ2-1; no clear D. In germline, CDR1 is SEHNR, CDR2 FQNEAQ (reference sequence). The CDR3 consists of 15 residues. The CDR3 coding sequence is TGTGCCAGCAGCTTAGTTCCAGAGGCCTACAATGGGCAGTTCTTC. Amino acids: CASSLVPEAYNGQFF.

V gene TRBV2 combines with J gene TRBJ1-1, with a weak D call TRBD1 (6 bases). The V gene's germline CDR1 is SNHLY and CDR2 FYNNEI. CDR3 length: 13 residues. V dropped 5 bases and J dropped 5 bases, with 12 bases sitting between them. This chain's CDR3 is CASSRGARTEAFF. The DNA for the CDR3 is TGTGCCAGCAGTCGGGGGGCGCGTACTGAAGCTTTCTTT.

The V gene is TRBV9, the J gene TRBJ2-1; D is ambiguous. The V gene's germline CDR1 is SGDLS and CDR2 YYNGEE. CDR3 length: 15 amino acids. V gave up 1 base and J gave up 0 bases, with 8 bases separating them. CDR3 bases: TGTGCCAGCAGCGTATTCCCCAGCTCCTACAATGAGCAGTTCTTC. Its translation: CASSVFPSSYNEQFF.

This chain connects TRBV4-2 to TRBJ2-5; D is unclear. The V gene's germline CDR1 is LGHNA and CDR2 YNFKEQ. Trimming removed 1 base from V and 0 bases from J, with 6 bases in between. The CDR3 is made up of 14 amino acids. CDR3 region: CASSQVRYQETQYF. The CDR3 DNA reads TGTGCCAGCAGCCAAGTGAGGTACCAAGAGACCCAGTACTTC.

V gene TRBV30 combines with J gene TRBJ2-2; the match to TRBD1 covers 9 bases. Losses at the gene ends were 2 bases for V and 8 bases for J; bases not matched to a gene: 6. The V gene's germline CDR1 is GTSNPN and CDR2 SVGIG (reference sequence). CDR3 length: 14 residues. CDR3 DNA sequence: TGTGCCTGGAGTCCGGGACAGGGTATTGGGGAGCTGTTTTTT. Translating gives CAWSPGQGIGELFF.

The chain couples TRBV9 to TRBJ2-3; perhaps D is TRBD1 or TRBD2 (5 bases each). The CDR3 consists of 15 residues. Deletions cut 0 bases from V and 1 base from J, with 9 bases between. The germline CDR1 and CDR2 sequences are SGDLS and YYNGEE. Written as DNA, the CDR3 is TGTGCCAGCAGCGTAGTCTCGGGGCGCACAGATACGCAGTATTTT. Its translation is CASSVVSGRTDTQYF. Filled out from reference TRBV9 and TRBJ2-3, the complete variable domain reads DSGVTQTPKHLITATGQRVTLRCSPRSGDLSVYWYQQSLDQGLQFLIQYYNGEERAKGNILERFSAQQFPDLHSELNLSSLELGDSALYFCASSVVSGRTDTQYFGPGTRLTVL.